This is a list of T cell receptor beta chains from one sample in a study of control samples from healthy donors and cancer patients. The repertoire was sequenced with immunoSEQ multiplex PCR; TCRdb's copy has only in-frame clones and lacks some. The table lists 85,000 to 95,000 clones, about 88% of them singletons, with under 15% in the top ten. Sequencing was done on a sample of blood. These receptors were collected from a woman aged 70-85 years in good health. CDR3s include the opening cysteine and the closing phenylalanine or tryptophan. A D gene is named only where the DNA matches it firmly. Size is omitted from some rows. Given values are once, few, many or a class for expanded clones.

D gene	V gene	clone size	J gene	CDR3 DNA	CDR3 protein
TRBD1	TRBV2	-	TRBJ1-6	TGTGCCAGCAGTCGCGGGGACAGGGGGCTTTCACCCCTCCACTTT	CASSRGDRGLSPLHF
-	TRBV6-5	few	TRBJ2-7	TGTGCCACCACACGAAACTACGAGCAGTACTTC	CATTRNYEQYF
TRBD1	TRBV2	-	TRBJ1-1	TGTGCCAGCAGTGAATCAGGGGGCACTGAAGCTTTCTTT	CASSESGGTEAFF
-	TRBV10-1	-	TRBJ1-1	TGCGCCAGCAGTACCTACATGGACCGGAACACTGAAGCTTTCTTT	CASSTYMDRNTEAFF
-	TRBV7-8	few	TRBJ2-3	TGTGCCAGCAGCTTAGACAGGGAGCCAGATACGCAGTATTTT	CASSLDREPDTQYF
-	TRBV2	-	TRBJ2-1	TGTGCCAGCACAGCAAAGGACGGAGAATTGTACAATGAGCAGTTCTTC	CASTAKDGELYNEQFF
TRBD1	TRBV9	-	TRBJ1-6	TGTGCCAGCAGCGTAGAAGGAGGGGGGATGGGACAGGGAAATTCACCCCTCCACTTT	CASSVEGGGMGQGNSPLHF
TRBD1	TRBV5-1	few	TRBJ1-1	TGCGCCAGCAGCTCCTCCGGGACAGGGAACACTGAAGCTTTCTTT	CASSSSGTGNTEAFF
TRBD1	TRBV15	-	TRBJ1-1	TGTGCCACCAGCAGAGAATCTCAGGGGGTGAACACTGAAGCTTTCTTT	CATSRESQGVNTEAFF
-	TRBV27	once	TRBJ1-6	TGTGCCAGCAGTTTGGGACTGGAGTATTCACCCCTCCACTTT	CASSLGLEYSPLHF
-	TRBV6-6	-	TRBJ2-3	TGTGCCAGCAGTCAGACAGATACGCAGTATTTT	CASSQTDTQYF
TRBD1	TRBV5-4	-	TRBJ2-7	TGTGCCAGCAGCTGGGGGACAGGAGCCTACGAGCAGTACTTC	CASSWGTGAYEQYF